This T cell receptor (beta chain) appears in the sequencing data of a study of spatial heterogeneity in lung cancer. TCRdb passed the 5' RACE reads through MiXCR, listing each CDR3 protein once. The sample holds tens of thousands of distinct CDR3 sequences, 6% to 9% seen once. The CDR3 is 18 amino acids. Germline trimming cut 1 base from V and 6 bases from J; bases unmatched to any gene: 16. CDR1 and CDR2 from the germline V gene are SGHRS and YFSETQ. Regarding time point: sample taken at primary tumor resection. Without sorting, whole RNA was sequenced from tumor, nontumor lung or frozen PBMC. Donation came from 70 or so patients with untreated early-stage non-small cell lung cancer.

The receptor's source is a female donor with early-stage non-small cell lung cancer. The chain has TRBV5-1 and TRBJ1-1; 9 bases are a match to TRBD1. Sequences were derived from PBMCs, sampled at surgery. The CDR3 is CASSLTQGALNWWSEAFF. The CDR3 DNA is TGCGCCAGCAGCTTGACACAGGGGGCTCTTAACTGGTGGTCTGAAGCTTTCTTT.